Presented here are 27 T cell receptor beta chains from one specimen sequenced in a study of cytomegalovirus exposure and HLA in healthy donors. Vbeta (60) and Jbeta (13) primers were used in the PCR. This table comes from immunoSEQ multiplex PCR, and its TCRdb copy is limited to in-frame clones, with some not included. The sample shows approximately 140,000 clones, about 70% of them seen only once. Sequencing was performed on PBMCs. These receptors all come from a woman in her sixties in good health and CMV-seropositive.

The V gene is TRBV4-1, the J gene TRBJ1-2, with a weak D call TRBD1 (5 bases). CDR1 and CDR2 from the germline V gene are MGHRA and YSYEKL. This CDR3 is built from 15 residues. The V end was cut by 1 base, the J end by 5 bases, with 14 bases between. This CDR3 reads CASSQVGGGGYGYTF. The DNA for the CDR3 is TGCGCCAGCAGCCAAGTGGGCGGGGGGGGATATGGCTACACCTTC.

The V gene is TRBV4-1, the J gene TRBJ2-5; the D gene is possibly TRBD1 (6 bases). This CDR3 is built from 18 residues. CDR1 and CDR2 from the germline V gene are MGHRA and YSYEKL. Trimming removed 2 bases at V and 1 base at J, with 20 bases between. CDR3 sequence (DNA): TGCGCCAGCAGCCAAATCCCGGGACAAGCCCCCCTCCAAGAGACCCAGTACTTC. Translation: CASSQIPGQAPLQETQYF.

V is TRBV20-1 and J is TRBJ1-2; D not resolved. The germline V gene encodes CDR1 DFQATT and CDR2 SNEGSKA (reference sequence). This CDR3 region has 9 residues. The CDR3 DNA sequence: TGCACCGTTCGCTATGGCTACACCTTC. The encoded protein is CTVRYGYTF.

This chain uses TRBV9 with TRBJ2-5; D might be TRBD1 (6 bases). The CDR3 consists of 16 residues. The V and J ends lost 4 bases and 1 base respectively, with 17 bases between them. Germline CDR1 reads SGDLS; CDR2 reads YYNGEE. The DNA for the CDR3 is TGTGCCAGCAGCCCAACAGGGAGCCCCTTCCAAGAGACCCAGTACTTC. Amino acids: CASSPTGSPFQETQYF.

The V call is TRBV7-2, the J call TRBJ2-7; 7 bases are a match to TRBD2. The germline gives CDR1 SGHTA, CDR2 FQGNSA. The CDR3 spans 12 residues. V dropped 11 bases and J dropped 3; count of bases not matched to a gene: 7. This CDR3 is CASRAGVYEQYF. CDR3 nucleotides: TGTGCCTCCCGGGCGGGGGTCTACGAGCAGTACTTC.

The chain carries TRBV5-1 and TRBJ2-6; 9 bases line up with TRBD1. This CDR3 is 16 amino acids long. Germline CDR1 and CDR2: SGHRS and YFSETQ. After removal of 5 bases from V and 0 bases from J, the junction contained 3 bases not matched to a gene. CDR3 amino acids: CASRTGGTSGANVLTF. CDR3 coding DNA: TGCGCCAGCAGGACAGGGGGAACCTCTGGGGCCAACGTCCTGACTTTC.

V and J are TRBV29-1 and TRBJ1-2; D is unresolved. Germline CDR1 SQVTM, CDR2 ANQGSEA. V was pared by 4 bases and J by 6 bases, with 12 bases between. The CDR3 runs 12 residues. CDR3 DNA: TGCAGCGTTGTAGGAGTTAGGAATGGCTACACCTTC. Amino acid sequence: CSVVGVRNGYTF.

V and J are TRBV19 and TRBJ2-5; 7 nucleotides agree with TRBD1. J was trimmed by 5 bases and V by 5 bases; bases with no gene match: 11. Germline V lookup: CDR1 LNHDA, CDR2 SQIVND (reference sequence). This CDR3 has 15 amino acids. Here the CDR3 DNA reads TGTGCCAGTAGTCTCCTCGACAGGGATGGGGAGACCCAGTACTTC. Translated, it gives CASSLLDRDGETQYF.

The V and J genes are TRBV4-1 and TRBJ2-1; 11 bases fit TRBD1. Germline values: CDR1 MGHRA, CDR2 YSYEKL. The ends lost 7 bases at V and 8 bases at J; junction bases unmatched: 7. The CDR3 is 14 residues long. Here the CDR3 reads CASKPGQGVDEQFF. CDR3 in DNA: TGCGCCAGCAAACCGGGACAGGGGGTAGATGAGCAGTTCTTC.

This clone showed up just once. This chain uses TRBV11-3 with TRBJ2-1, with TRBD2 as a possible D gene (6 bases). CDR3 length: 15 amino acids. Germline loops: CDR1 SGHNT, CDR2 YENEEA. V gave up 1 base and J gave up 7 bases, with 14 bases separating them. The CDR3 nucleotides read TGTGCCAGCAGCTTAGGGCAGGGAGGTGGAAATGAGCAGTTCTTC. It specifies CASSLGQGGGNEQFF.

The chain links TRBV7-9 to TRBJ1-2; tentatively, D is TRBD1 (6 bases). The CDR3 runs 17 residues. V was pared by 5 bases and J by 2 bases, with 21 bases between. Per the germline V gene, CDR1 is SEHNR and CDR2 is FQNEAQ (reference sequence). Written as DNA, the CDR3 is TGTGCCAGCAGCGACCCTCCTGGTGGCAGGGGAAACTATGGCTACACCTTC. Amino acids: CASSDPPGGRGNYGYTF.

V usage is TRBV13 and J usage is TRBJ2-3; TRBD2 matches 7 bases. Germline-derived CDR1 and CDR2 are PRHDT and FYEKMQ (reference sequence). The CDR3 is 15 residues long. Germline trimming cut 6 bases from V and 4 bases from J; bases unmatched to any gene: 10. The CDR3 coding sequence is TGTGCCAGCAGTTCTGGAAGCGGGGACGCAGATACGCAGTATTTT. It yields the protein CASSSGSGDADTQYF.

V gene TRBV18 combines with J gene TRBJ2-4; D not certain. This CDR3 spans 14 amino acids. CDR1 KGHSH and CDR2 LQKENI come from the germline V gene. V lost 6 bases and J lost 2, with 11 bases in between. CDR3: CASSTLDPKNIQYF. The CDR3 region has the DNA TGTGCCAGCTCGACCCTAGACCCCAAAAACATTCAGTACTTC.

V is TRBV5-6 and J is TRBJ1-2; D is uncertain. The CDR3 loop spans 13 amino acids. Trimming stripped 0 bases from V and 4 bases from J, with 7 bases between. CDR1 is SGHDT, CDR2 YYEEEE, per germline. For the CDR3, the DNA is TGTGCCAGCAGCTTGGACACAAGCTATGGCTACACCTTC. It encodes CASSLDTSYGYTF.

V gene TRBV5-8 combines with J gene TRBJ2-1; possibly TRBD2 for D (7 bases). Germline V lookup: CDR1 SGHTS, CDR2 YDEGEE. The CDR3 is 12 residues long. Trimming pared 8 bases from V and 4 bases from J, leaving 10 bases between. The chain's CDR3 is CARQGGYNEQFF. The DNA of the CDR3 is TGTGCCAGACAGGGAGGGTACAATGAGCAGTTCTTC.

This clone was picked up a small number of times. This chain joins TRBV4-1 and TRBJ2-2; D gene uncertain. V shed 0 bases and J shed 0 bases, with 5 bases lying between them. Per the germline V gene, CDR1 is MGHRA and CDR2 is YSYEKL. This CDR3 spans 15 amino acids. Here the CDR3 reads CASSQELANTGELFF. DNA of the CDR3: TGCGCCAGCAGCCAAGAACTCGCGAACACCGGGGAGCTGTTTTTT.

The rearrangement uses TRBV7-2 and TRBJ2-5; 12 positions match TRBD2. The CDR3 contains 16 residues. CDR1 is SGHTA and CDR2 is FQGNSA in the germline V gene. With 3 bases clipped from V and 2 bases from J, the junction kept 4 bases outside the gene matches. The CDR3, as DNA: TGTGCCAGCAGCTTTGGGACTAGCGGGCCGCAAGAGACCCAGTACTTC. It translates to CASSFGTSGPQETQYF.

The rearrangement uses TRBV27 and TRBJ2-5; 7 bases match TRBD1. V was pared by 10 bases and J by 5 bases, with 16 bases of the junction left unmatched. This CDR3 has 15 residues. Germline assignment: CDR1 MNHEY and CDR2 SMNVEV (reference sequence). The CDR3 loop is CATSPGTDLGETQYF. CDR3 in DNA: TGTGCCACCAGCCCCGGGACAGATCTGGGGGAGACCCAGTACTTC.

V gene TRBV9 combines with J gene TRBJ1-2, with TRBD1 identical over 8 bases. Germline V gene data show CDR1 as SGDLS and CDR2 as YYNGEE. V gave up 0 bases and J gave up 8 bases; unmatched junction bases: 0. The CDR3 contains 12 residues. Written as DNA, the CDR3 is TGTGCCAGCAGCGTAGCAGGGGGCGGCTACACCTTC. This gives the protein CASSVAGGGYTF.

The chain uses TRBV23-1 and TRBJ1-1; a weak D match, TRBD1 (5 bases). TRBV23-1 is identified as an open reading frame with a role that is uncertain. V lost 4 bases and J lost 0, with 18 bases in between. This CDR3 region has 17 residues. CDR3 bases: TGCGCCAGCAGTCGAGGTCGGGGGTCAGTCATGAACACTGAAGCTTTCTTT. It yields the protein CASSRGRGSVMNTEAFF.

The genes are TRBV9 and TRBJ2-3, with 7 bases identical to TRBD2. Germline V gene data show CDR1 as SGDLS and CDR2 as YYNGEE. The trim removed 1 base at V and 3 bases at J, leaving 8 bases unmatched. This CDR3 spans 16 amino acids. The CDR3 here is CASSVSGESLTDTQYF. The CDR3 DNA reads as TGTGCCAGCAGCGTAAGCGGGGAAAGTCTGACAGATACGCAGTATTTT.

This clone was seen once. The V and J genes are TRBV14 and TRBJ2-5, with D tentatively TRBD2 (6 bases). This CDR3 contains 17 residues. Germline V CDR1 and CDR2: SGHDN, FVKESK. V was clipped by 5 bases and J by 3 bases, with 22 bases between them. The CDR3 bases are TGTGCCAGCAGCTTGTCCTTGGGGTCGGGGGAGGAAGAGACCCAGTACTTC. It translates to CASSLSLGSGEEETQYF.

This clone came up a few times. The chain joins TRBV6-4 to TRBJ1-1; D is possibly TRBD1 (6 bases). From germline, CDR1 is MRHNA and CDR2 SNTAGT. The length of the CDR3 is 15 residues. Deletions cut 6 bases from V and 3 bases from J, with 17 bases between. This CDR3 is CASRDLGGLDTEAFF. CDR3 coding DNA: TGTGCCAGCAGAGACCTCGGGGGGCTTGACACTGAAGCTTTCTTT.

V gene TRBV19 combines with J gene TRBJ1-6; D not certain. The CDR3 is 14 residues long. CDR1 LNHDA and CDR2 SQIVND come from the germline V gene (reference sequence). CDR3 bases: TGTGGAGTACGAGGGAGCTCCTATAATTCACCCCTCCACTTT. This sequence encodes CGVRGSSYNSPLHF.

The J gene is TRBJ2-7, the V gene TRBV5-1; 9 bases are shared with TRBD1. J lost 2 bases, V lost 3 bases, and 3 bases had no gene match. Germline CDR1 is SGHRS and CDR2 is YFSETQ. The CDR3 has 14 residues. The CDR3: CASSSGQGTYEQYF. DNA of the CDR3: TGCGCCAGCAGCTCGGGACAGGGAACCTACGAGCAGTACTTC.

The V and J genes are TRBV29-1 and TRBJ2-5; TRBD2 agrees at 8 bases. The CDR3 is 14 amino acids. J was trimmed by 5 bases and V by 2 bases; bases with no gene match: 7. Germline CDR1 SQVTM, CDR2 ANQGSEA. This CDR3 reads CSVESGGEGETQYF. CDR3 sequence (DNA): TGCAGCGTTGAAAGCGGGGGCGAAGGGGAGACCCAGTACTTC.

The CDR3 coding sequence is TGTGCCAGCAGCCGAGCTAGCGGGGGGGCCGAAGATACGCAGTATTTT. As protein: CASSRASGGAEDTQYF. The chain employs TRBV4-2 and TRBJ2-3, with TRBD2 matching 12 bases. CDR1 is LGHNA, CDR2 YNFKEQ, per germline. The trim removed 4 bases at V and 5 bases at J, leaving 7 bases unmatched. This CDR3 has 16 residues.